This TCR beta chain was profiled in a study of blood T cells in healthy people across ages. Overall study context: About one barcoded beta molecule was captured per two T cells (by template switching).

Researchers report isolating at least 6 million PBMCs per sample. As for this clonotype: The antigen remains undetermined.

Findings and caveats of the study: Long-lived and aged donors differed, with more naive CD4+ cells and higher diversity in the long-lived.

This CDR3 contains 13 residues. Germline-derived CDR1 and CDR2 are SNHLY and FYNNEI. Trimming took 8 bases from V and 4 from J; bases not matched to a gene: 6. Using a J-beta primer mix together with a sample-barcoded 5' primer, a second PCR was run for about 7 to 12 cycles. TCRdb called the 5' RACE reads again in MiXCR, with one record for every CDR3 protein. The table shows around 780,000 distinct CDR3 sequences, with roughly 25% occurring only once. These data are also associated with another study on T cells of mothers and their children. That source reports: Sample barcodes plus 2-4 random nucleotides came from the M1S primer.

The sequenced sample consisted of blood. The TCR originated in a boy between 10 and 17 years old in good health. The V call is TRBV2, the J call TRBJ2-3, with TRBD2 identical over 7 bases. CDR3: CASRTRRPDTQYF. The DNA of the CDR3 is TGTGCCAGCCGGACTAGACGGCCAGATACGCAGTATTTT.